Shown below are 30 T cell receptor beta chains from a single sample sequenced in a study of cytomegalovirus exposure and HLA in healthy donors (dated by TCRdb to the late 2010s). Libraries were made using the immunoSEQ multiplex PCR assay. A mixture of 60 forward primers for TCR Vbeta segments and 13 reverse primers for TCR Jbeta segments was used in the multiplex PCR. The source is immuneACCESS, and TCRdb retained only in-frame sequences with V and J called. Part of the clones is not carried over; for the studies checked, unresolved V genes explain less than half of this, and the remainder is unexplained. The sample records about 83,000 clones, 65% to 75% of which are singletons. Jointly, the top ten make up about 4.2% of the sample. Sequencing was performed on PBMCs. These receptors were obtained from a man in his sixties in good health and CMV-seronegative.

V and J are TRBV7-8 and TRBJ2-2; D gene ambiguous. There are 15 residues in the CDR3. Trimming shortened V by 1 base and J by 5 bases, and 11 bases separated the two germline ends. Germline assignment: CDR1 SGHVS and CDR2 FQNEAQ. The CDR3 sequence is CASSLGLKKTGELFF. As DNA, the CDR3 is TGTGCCAGCAGCTTAGGGCTCAAAAAAACCGGGGAGCTGTTTTTT.

This chain joins TRBV5-6 and TRBJ2-1; 7 bases map to TRBD2. V was pared by 0 bases and J by 3 bases, with 6 bases of the junction left unmatched. Germline loops: CDR1 SGHDT, CDR2 YYEEEE. This CDR3 is built from 16 residues. CDR3 sequence (DNA): TGTGCCAGCAGCTTGGAGCGGGGTGGGGACTACAATGAGCAGTTCTTC. Translated: CASSLERGGDYNEQFF.

The CDR3 here is CAWSLHRGVGGTEAFF. The CDR3 DNA follows: TGTGCCTGGAGCCTCCATCGCGGGGTGGGGGGCACTGAAGCTTTCTTT. The chain links TRBV30 to TRBJ1-1; TRBD1 is a possible D gene (5 bases). There are 16 residues in the CDR3. V was trimmed by 3 bases and J by 4 bases, leaving 21 bases between them. CDR1 is GTSNPN and CDR2 is SVGIG in the germline V gene (reference sequence). Variable domain in full (rest from reference TRBV30 and TRBJ1-1): SQTIHQWPATLVQPVGSPLSLECTVEGTSNPNLYWYRQAAGRGLQLLFYSVGIGQISSEVPQNLSASRPQDRQFILSSKKLLLSDSGFYLCAWSLHRGVGGTEAFFGQGTRLTVV.

This clone appeared a few times. The chain recombines TRBV13 with TRBJ2-5, with D maybe TRBD2 (7 bases). From germline, CDR1 is PRHDT and CDR2 FYEKMQ (reference sequence). The CDR3 is 15 residues long. V was trimmed by 4 bases and J by 1 base, leaving 13 bases between them. CDR3 sequence (DNA): TGTGCCAGCAGCTCGAAGGGGGGGCCCCAAGAGACCCAGTACTTC. It specifies CASSSKGGPQETQYF.

Written as DNA, the CDR3 is TGTGCCATCAGTCCCTCTTGGGGGCTTGGAAACACCATATATTTT. It is translated as CAISPSWGLGNTIYF. The chain has TRBV10-3 and TRBJ1-3, with a tentative D call TRBD1 (6 bases). Germline V gene lookup returns CDR1 ENHRY and CDR2 SYGVKD. With 5 bases removed from V and 3 bases from J, the gap between germline ends came to 14 bases. CDR3 length: 15 amino acids.

About this clone itself: Other DNA sequences within the sample encode an identical CDR3. The chain links TRBV4-1 to TRBJ1-5, with 7 bases lining up with TRBD1. Germline V CDR1 and CDR2: MGHRA, YSYEKL. This CDR3 contains 15 residues. V gave up 0 bases and J gave up 5 bases; unmatched junction bases: 4. CDR3 residues: CASSQDQGGHQPQHF. The CDR3 DNA reads TGCGCCAGCAGCCAAGATCAAGGGGGCCATCAGCCCCAGCATTTT.

The V call is TRBV2, the J call TRBJ2-5; D possibly corresponds to TRBD1 (6 bases). CDR1 and CDR2 from the germline V gene are SNHLY and FYNNEI. The CDR3 is 14 residues long. V lost 6 bases and J lost 5, with 16 bases in between. The CDR3 nucleotides read TGTGCCAGCAGCCTCCAGGGGCAGCGGGAGACCCAGTACTTC. Translating gives CASSLQGQRETQYF.

The rearrangement links TRBV19 to TRBJ2-2; 9 nucleotides align to TRBD2. With V trimmed by 6 bases and J by 3 bases, 2 bases remained unmatched. The germline V gene encodes CDR1 LNHDA and CDR2 SQIVND (reference sequence). CDR3 length equals 14 residues. In nucleotides, the CDR3 is TGTGCCAGTAGGGAGCGGGGGGACACCGGGGAGCTGTTTTTT. Translated, it gives CASRERGDTGELFF.

This clone was recorded only once. This chain joins TRBV9 and TRBJ2-1; the match to TRBD2 covers 11 bases. Looked up from germline, CDR1 is SGDLS and CDR2 is YYNGEE. This CDR3 contains 17 residues. The ends lost 0 bases at V and 3 bases at J; junction bases unmatched: 5. CDR3 sequence (DNA): TGTGCCAGCAGCGTAGGGGCTAGCGGGGGGATCTACAATGAGCAGTTCTTC. Translated, it gives CASSVGASGGIYNEQFF.

The chain couples TRBV7-3 to TRBJ2-1; the match to TRBD2 covers 7 bases. V lost 3 bases to trimming and J lost 9 bases; unmatched junction nucleotides: 5. The CDR3 totals 13 residues. The germline V gene encodes CDR1 SGHTA and CDR2 FQGTGA. CDR3 sequence reads: CASSLGGRGEQFF. The CDR3 DNA sequence: TGTGCCAGCAGCTTGGGAGGGAGGGGTGAGCAGTTCTTC.

This rearrangement joins TRBV2 to TRBJ1-2; 8 bases line up with TRBD1. This CDR3 is built from 14 residues. Germline CDR1 reads SNHLY; CDR2 reads FYNNEI. Trimming cost V 4 bases and J 4 bases; bases outside gene matches: 5. The CDR3 here is CASSGAGGIYGYTF. CDR3 DNA: TGTGCCAGCAGTGGAGCAGGGGGCATCTATGGCTACACCTTC.

V usage is TRBV2 and J usage is TRBJ1-5, with a tentative D call TRBD1 (6 bases). Germline V gene data show CDR1 as SNHLY and CDR2 as FYNNEI. This CDR3 spans 14 amino acids. V was pared by 10 bases and J by 3 bases, with 16 bases between. The CDR3 nucleotides are TGTGCCACCTCCGGGGGGCAGATCAATCAGCCCCAGCATTTT. As protein: CATSGGQINQPQHF.

This chain uses TRBV7-9 with TRBJ1-3; unclear D gene. The CDR3 extends over 16 amino acids. V lost 4 bases and J lost 0, with 13 bases in between. Germline V gives CDR1 SEHNR, CDR2 FQNEAQ (reference sequence). The CDR3 sequence: CASSSKTPSSGNTIYF. CDR3 bases: TGTGCCAGCAGCTCAAAGACACCGAGCTCTGGAAACACCATATATTTT.

This clone was observed once. The rearrangement joins TRBV4-1 to TRBJ1-1; D is unresolved. The CDR3 length is 14 residues. In germline, CDR1 is MGHRA, CDR2 YSYEKL. V was shortened by 0 bases and J by 5 bases, with 10 bases between the two germline ends. CDR3 protein: CASSQDHAETEAFF. The CDR3 DNA follows: TGCGCCAGCAGCCAAGATCACGCGGAAACTGAAGCTTTCTTT.

The chain is built from TRBV7-2 and TRBJ1-2; 7 bases are shared with TRBD1. The length of the CDR3 is 12 residues. With 4 bases clipped from V and 7 bases from J, the junction kept 3 bases outside the gene matches. Germline V lookup: CDR1 SGHTA, CDR2 FQGNSA. The CDR3 bases are TGTGCCAGCAGCTCACAGGGGTTTGGCTACACCTTC. Translation: CASSSQGFGYTF.

Points on this clone: A read error may produce the germline difference seen at one junction end. The chain carries TRBV5-1 and TRBJ1-1, with 7 bases lining up with TRBD1. The CDR3 totals 15 residues. From germline, CDR1 is SGHRS and CDR2 YFSETQ. This CDR3 is CASSLLGDSGTEAFF. The CDR3 DNA reads as TGTGCCAGCAGCTTGTTGGGGGACAGTGGGACTGAAGCTTTCTTT.

This clone showed up just a few times. The chain carries TRBV6-6 and TRBJ1-2, with a possible D match to TRBD1 (5 bases). Trimming pared 6 bases from V and 4 bases from J, leaving 9 bases between. The CDR3 has 12 amino acids. From germline, CDR1 is MNHNY and CDR2 SVGAGI (reference sequence). CDR3 nucleotide sequence: TGTGCCAGCAGCACCACAGGCTATGGCTACACCTTC. It yields the protein CASSTTGYGYTF.

The chain employs TRBV9 and TRBJ1-1, with D possibly TRBD1 on 6 matching bases. From germline, CDR1 is SGDLS and CDR2 YYNGEE. V was shortened by 4 bases and J by 5 bases, with 15 bases between the two germline ends. This CDR3 is 14 amino acids long. CDR3 sequence reads: CASSTTGRRTEAFF. CDR3 DNA sequence: TGTGCCAGCAGCACCACAGGGCGAAGGACTGAAGCTTTCTTT.

This chain uses TRBV4-2 with TRBJ2-2; 8 nucleotides line up with TRBD2. V was clipped by 1 base and J by 6 bases; unmatched bases: 7. Germline V lookup: CDR1 LGHNA, CDR2 YNFKEQ. The CDR3 sequence is 16 residues long. The CDR3 nucleotides read TGTGCCAGCAGCCAAGTTTCGGGGGGGCTTGCCGGGGAGCTGTTTTTT. It encodes CASSQVSGGLAGELFF.

By share of the sample, this clone is medium-sized. This chain joins TRBV6-6 and TRBJ2-7; the D gene is possibly TRBD1 (6 bases). The CDR3 is 14 residues long. Germline assignment: CDR1 MNHNY and CDR2 SVGAGI (reference sequence). The V and J ends lost 10 bases and 4 bases respectively, with 20 bases between them. The CDR3 loop reads CAISQGPDRYEQYF. As DNA, the CDR3 is TGTGCCATCTCTCAGGGGCCCGATAGGTACGAGCAGTACTTC.

This rearrangement joins TRBV9 to TRBJ2-5; 7 bases are shared with TRBD2. The CDR3 is 15 residues long. V shed 3 bases, J shed 4 bases, and the junction held 9 bases outside the gene matches. Per germline, CDR1 SGDLS and CDR2 YYNGEE. CDR3 residues: CASSGQPGGVETQYF. The CDR3 nucleotides are TGTGCCAGCAGCGGCCAACCGGGGGGAGTAGAGACCCAGTACTTC.

The gene calls are TRBV6-6 and TRBJ2-3, with D possibly matching TRBD2 (6 bases). The CDR3 spans 14 residues. V was shortened by 7 bases and J by 5 bases, with 16 bases between the two germline ends. From germline, CDR1 is MNHNY and CDR2 SVGAGI (reference sequence). CDR3 region: CASIEAGTEDTQYF. The CDR3 bases are TGTGCCAGCATTGAGGCCGGGACTGAAGATACGCAGTATTTT.

This clone was observed a few times. The genes are TRBV19 and TRBJ2-5; no firm D call. This CDR3 is built from 14 residues. With 4 bases removed from V and 2 bases from J, the gap between germline ends came to 11 bases. In germline, CDR1 is LNHDA, CDR2 SQIVND (reference sequence). The CDR3 bases are TGTGCCAGTAGTAGATCTGACTCGCAAGAGACCCAGTACTTC. Encoded protein: CASSRSDSQETQYF.

The rearrangement uses TRBV19 and TRBJ1-1; D call uncertain. CDR1 LNHDA and CDR2 SQIVND come from the germline V gene (reference sequence). The germline V and J ends were trimmed by 7 bases and 1 base, with 16 bases remaining between them. The CDR3 loop spans 15 amino acids. The CDR3 reads CASTRGPASNTEAFF. In nucleotides, the CDR3 is TGTGCCAGTACCCGGGGTCCGGCCTCGAACACTGAAGCTTTCTTT.

The chain is built from TRBV5-1 and TRBJ1-3, with TRBD1 as a possible D gene (6 bases). V was pared by 5 bases and J by 2 bases, with 14 bases between. The CDR3 has 15 amino acids. Germline CDR1 is SGHRS and CDR2 is YFSETQ. CDR3 in amino acids: CASSSSGAAGNTIYF. CDR3 DNA sequence: TGCGCCAGCAGTTCTTCAGGGGCTGCTGGAAACACCATATATTTT.

This chain uses TRBV5-3 with TRBJ1-1, with D possibly TRBD1 on 5 matching bases. TRBV5-3 is noted as an ORF with a role that remains uncertain. The ends were cut back, 8 bases at V and 8 bases at J, with 13 bases in the middle. The CDR3 contains 11 residues. Here the CDR3 reads CASRGIPEAFF. The CDR3 bases are TGTGCCAGCCGGGGGATTCCCGAAGCTTTCTTT.

This chain links TRBV11-1 with TRBJ2-4; 8 bases map to TRBD1. The V gene end was trimmed by 3 bases and the J gene end by 4 bases; junction bases not matched to a gene: 5. Germline V gene lookup returns CDR1 SGHAT and CDR2 FQDESV (reference sequence). This CDR3 is built from 15 residues. The CDR3 loop is CASSLSYRGKNIQYF. The CDR3, as DNA: TGTGCCAGCAGCTTGTCCTACAGGGGGAAAAACATTCAGTACTTC.

This clone was recorded a few times. The rearrangement uses TRBV19 and TRBJ1-1; 10 positions match TRBD1. J gave up 6 bases and V 5 bases, and 9 bases lay outside the gene matches. This CDR3 region has 15 residues. The germline V gene has CDR1 LNHDA and CDR2 SQIVND (reference sequence). The CDR3 sequence: CASSFLTGGLPEAFF. The CDR3 DNA follows: TGTGCCAGTAGTTTTCTGACAGGGGGCTTACCTGAAGCTTTCTTT.

The chain links TRBV30 to TRBJ1-2; 8 positions agree with TRBD1. The CDR3 totals 13 residues. V lost 2 bases to trimming and J lost 8 bases; unmatched junction nucleotides: 7. Germline V CDR1 and CDR2: GTSNPN, SVGIG (reference sequence). The CDR3 is CAWSITGGGGYTF. In DNA form, the CDR3 reads TGTGCCTGGAGTATCACAGGGGGAGGGGGCTACACCTTC.

This clone was recorded a few times. The chain couples TRBV6-1 to TRBJ2-7; 7 bases fit TRBD2. The V gene end was trimmed by 7 bases and the J gene end by 6 bases; junction bases not matched to a gene: 12. The CDR3 extends over 14 amino acids. Germline V gene lookup returns CDR1 MNHNS and CDR2 SASEGT. The chain's CDR3 is CASTLGGGSGEQYF. CDR3 DNA sequence: TGTGCCAGCACCCTGGGGGGGGGATCGGGCGAGCAGTACTTC.